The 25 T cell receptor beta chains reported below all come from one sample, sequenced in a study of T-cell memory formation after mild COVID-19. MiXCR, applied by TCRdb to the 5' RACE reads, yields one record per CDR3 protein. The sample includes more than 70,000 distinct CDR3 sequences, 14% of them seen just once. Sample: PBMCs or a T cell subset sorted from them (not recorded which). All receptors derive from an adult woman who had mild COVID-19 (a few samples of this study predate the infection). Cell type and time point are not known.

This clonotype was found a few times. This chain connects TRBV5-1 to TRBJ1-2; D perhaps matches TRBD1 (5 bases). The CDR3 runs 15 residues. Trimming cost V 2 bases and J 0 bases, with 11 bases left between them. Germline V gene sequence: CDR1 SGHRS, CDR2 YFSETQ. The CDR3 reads CASSFRDAANYGYTF. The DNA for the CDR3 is TGCGCCAGCAGCTTCCGGGACGCAGCTAACTATGGCTACACCTTC.

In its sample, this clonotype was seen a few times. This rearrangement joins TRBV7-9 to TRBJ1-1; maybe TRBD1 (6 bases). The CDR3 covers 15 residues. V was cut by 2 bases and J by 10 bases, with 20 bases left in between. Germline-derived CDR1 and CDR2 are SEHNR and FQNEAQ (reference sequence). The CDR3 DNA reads TGTGCCAGCAGCTTAACCGAGGAGCCAGGGGCTGGAGCTTTCTTT. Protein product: CASSLTEEPGAGAFF.

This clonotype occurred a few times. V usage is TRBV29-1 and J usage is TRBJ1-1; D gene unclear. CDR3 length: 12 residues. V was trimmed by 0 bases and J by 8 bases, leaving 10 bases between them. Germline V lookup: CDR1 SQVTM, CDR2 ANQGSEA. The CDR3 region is CSVEEATEEAFF. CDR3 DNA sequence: TGCAGCGTTGAAGAAGCGACGGAGGAAGCTTTCTTT.

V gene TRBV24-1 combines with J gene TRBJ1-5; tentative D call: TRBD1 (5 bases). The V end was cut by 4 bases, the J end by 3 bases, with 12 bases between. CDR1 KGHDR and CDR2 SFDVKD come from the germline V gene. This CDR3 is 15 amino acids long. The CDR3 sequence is CATSEGPRVNQPQHF. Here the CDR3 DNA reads TGTGCCACCAGTGAAGGACCCAGGGTCAATCAGCCCCAGCATTTT.

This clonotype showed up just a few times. CDR3 sequence reads: CASSLGKGTYEQYF. For the CDR3, the DNA is TGTGCCAGCAGCTTGGGAAAAGGAACCTACGAGCAGTACTTC. The chain recombines TRBV7-6 with TRBJ2-7, with D uncertain. V was shortened by 3 bases and J by 2 bases, with 11 bases between the two germline ends. CDR1 SGHVS and CDR2 FNYEAQ come from the germline V gene. The CDR3 has 14 amino acids.

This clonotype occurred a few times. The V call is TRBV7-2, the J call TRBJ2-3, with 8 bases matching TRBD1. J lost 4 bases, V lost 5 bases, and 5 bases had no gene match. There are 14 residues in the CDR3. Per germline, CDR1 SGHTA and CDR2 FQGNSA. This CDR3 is CASSLIQGADTQYF. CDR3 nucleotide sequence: TGTGCCAGCAGCCTCATACAGGGGGCAGATACGCAGTATTTT. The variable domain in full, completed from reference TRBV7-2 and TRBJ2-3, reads GAGVSQSPSNKVTEKGKDVELRCDPISGHTALYWYRQSLGQGLEFLIYFQGNSAPDKSGLPSDRFSAERTGGSVSTLTIQRTQQEDSAVYLCASSLIQGADTQYFGPGTRLTVL.

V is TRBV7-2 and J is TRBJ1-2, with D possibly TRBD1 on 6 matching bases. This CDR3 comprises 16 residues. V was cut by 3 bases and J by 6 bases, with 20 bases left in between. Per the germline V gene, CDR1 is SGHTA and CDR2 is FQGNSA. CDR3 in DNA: TGTGCCAGCAGCTTTGCTCCGACAGGATCCCTTGATGGCTACACCTTC. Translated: CASSFAPTGSLDGYTF.

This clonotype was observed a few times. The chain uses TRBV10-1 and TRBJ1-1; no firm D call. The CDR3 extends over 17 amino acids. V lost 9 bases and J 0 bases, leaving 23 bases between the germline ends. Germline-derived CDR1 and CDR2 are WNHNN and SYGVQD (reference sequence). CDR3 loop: CARSWKRSAKMNTEAFF. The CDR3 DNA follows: TGCGCCAGGTCTTGGAAAAGGTCAGCAAAGATGAACACTGAAGCTTTCTTT.

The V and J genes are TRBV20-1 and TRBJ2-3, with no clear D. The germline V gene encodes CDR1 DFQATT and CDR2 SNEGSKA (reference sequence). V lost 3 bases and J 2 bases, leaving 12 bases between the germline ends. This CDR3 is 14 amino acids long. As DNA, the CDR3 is TGCAGTGCTAGGGTAAAGGATCCCACAGATACGCAGTATTTT. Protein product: CSARVKDPTDTQYF.

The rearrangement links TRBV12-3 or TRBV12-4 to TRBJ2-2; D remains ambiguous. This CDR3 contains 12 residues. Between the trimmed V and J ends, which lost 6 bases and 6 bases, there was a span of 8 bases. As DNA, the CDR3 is TGTGCCAGCAGCTCGCCAGCCGGGGAGCTGTTTTTT. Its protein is CASSSPAGELFF.

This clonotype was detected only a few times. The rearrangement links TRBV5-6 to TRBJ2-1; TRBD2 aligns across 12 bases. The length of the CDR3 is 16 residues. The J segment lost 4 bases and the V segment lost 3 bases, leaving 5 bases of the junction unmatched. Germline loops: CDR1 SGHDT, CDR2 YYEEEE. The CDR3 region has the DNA TGTGCCAGCAGCTACGGACTAGCGGGGCTGTACAATGAGCAGTTCTTC. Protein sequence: CASSYGLAGLYNEQFF.

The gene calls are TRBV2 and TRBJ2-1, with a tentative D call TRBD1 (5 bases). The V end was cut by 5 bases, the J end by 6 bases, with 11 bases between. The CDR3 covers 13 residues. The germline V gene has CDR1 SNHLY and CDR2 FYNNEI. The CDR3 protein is CASSRPGRNEQFF. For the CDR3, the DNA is TGTGCCAGCAGTCGGCCAGGGCGCAATGAGCAGTTCTTC.

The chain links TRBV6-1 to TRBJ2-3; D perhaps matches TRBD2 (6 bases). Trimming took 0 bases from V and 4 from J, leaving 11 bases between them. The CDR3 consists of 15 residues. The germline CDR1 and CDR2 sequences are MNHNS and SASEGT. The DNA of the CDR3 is TGTGCCAGCAGTGAAGCGGGGGGAGGTGCAGATACGCAGTATTTT. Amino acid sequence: CASSEAGGGADTQYF.

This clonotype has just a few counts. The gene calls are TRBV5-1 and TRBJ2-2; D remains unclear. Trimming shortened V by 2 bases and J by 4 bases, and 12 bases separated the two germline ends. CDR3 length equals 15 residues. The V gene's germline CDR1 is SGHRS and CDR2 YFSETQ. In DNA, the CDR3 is TGCGCCAGCAGCTTAGGGCCCCTAGGCACCGGGGAGCTGTTTTTT. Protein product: CASSLGPLGTGELFF.

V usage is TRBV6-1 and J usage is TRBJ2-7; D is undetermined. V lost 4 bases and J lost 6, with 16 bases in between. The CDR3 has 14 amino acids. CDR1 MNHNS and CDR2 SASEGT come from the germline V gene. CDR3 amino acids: CASSATRGPSEQYF. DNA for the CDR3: TGTGCCAGCAGTGCCACGAGAGGTCCATCCGAGCAGTACTTC.

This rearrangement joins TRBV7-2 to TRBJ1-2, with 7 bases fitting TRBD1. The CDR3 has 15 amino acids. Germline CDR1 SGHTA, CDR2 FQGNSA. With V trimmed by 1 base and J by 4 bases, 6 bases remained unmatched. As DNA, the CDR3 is TGTGCCAGCAGCTTAGTCCCGGGACAGTCCTATGGCTACACCTTC. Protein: CASSLVPGQSYGYTF.

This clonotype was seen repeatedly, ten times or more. CDR3 loop: CASSGEGARRYYNEQFF. CDR3 nucleotides: TGTGCCAGCAGCGGGGAGGGTGCCCGACGGTACTACAATGAGCAGTTCTTC. This chain joins TRBV7-6 and TRBJ2-1; TRBD2 matches 7 bases. The trim removed 5 bases at V and 3 bases at J, leaving 13 bases unmatched. The length of the CDR3 is 17 residues. In germline, CDR1 is SGHVS, CDR2 FNYEAQ.

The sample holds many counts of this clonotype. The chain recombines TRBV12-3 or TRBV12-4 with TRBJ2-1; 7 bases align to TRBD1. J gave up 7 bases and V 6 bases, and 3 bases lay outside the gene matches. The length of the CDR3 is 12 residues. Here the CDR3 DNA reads TGTGCCAGCAGCTTACAGGGGAATGAGCAGTTCTTC. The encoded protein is CASSLQGNEQFF.

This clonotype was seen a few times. Here the CDR3 DNA reads TGTGCCAGCAGCTCACATCAGGGATTGCCGACCTACGAGCAGTACTTC. It translates to CASSSHQGLPTYEQYF. The gene calls are TRBV7-9 and TRBJ2-7; weak D call: TRBD1 (5 bases). The CDR3 loop spans 16 amino acids. Trimming pared 4 bases from V and 2 bases from J, leaving 18 bases between. Germline V gene data show CDR1 as SEHNR and CDR2 as FQNEAQ (reference sequence).

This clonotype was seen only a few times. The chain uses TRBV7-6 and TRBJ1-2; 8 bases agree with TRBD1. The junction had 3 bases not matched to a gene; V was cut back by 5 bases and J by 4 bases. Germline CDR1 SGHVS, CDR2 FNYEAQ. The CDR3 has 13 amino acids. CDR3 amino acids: CASSGQGTYGYTF. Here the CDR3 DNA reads TGTGCCAGCAGCGGACAGGGTACCTATGGCTACACCTTC.

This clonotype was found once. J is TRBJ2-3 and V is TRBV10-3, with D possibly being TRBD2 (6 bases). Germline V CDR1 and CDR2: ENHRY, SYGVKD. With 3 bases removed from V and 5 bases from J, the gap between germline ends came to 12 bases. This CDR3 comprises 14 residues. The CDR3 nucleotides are TGTGCCATCAGTGATCGGGAGAGGGAAGATACGCAGTATTTT. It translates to CAISDREREDTQYF.

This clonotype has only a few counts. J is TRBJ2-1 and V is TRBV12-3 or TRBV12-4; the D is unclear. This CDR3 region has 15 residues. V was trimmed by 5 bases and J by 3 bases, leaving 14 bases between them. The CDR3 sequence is CASSLLGVGYNEQFF. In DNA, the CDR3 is TGTGCCAGCAGTCTTCTAGGAGTCGGCTACAATGAGCAGTTCTTC.

This chain's CDR3 is CASSYERSTDTQYF. The CDR3, as DNA: TGTGCCAGCAGTTACGAACGTAGCACAGATACGCAGTATTTT. The rearrangement links TRBV6-5 to TRBJ2-3; D ambiguous. The CDR3 spans 14 residues. In germline, CDR1 is MNHEY, CDR2 SVGAGI. V lost 2 bases, J lost 0 bases, and 6 bases lay in between.

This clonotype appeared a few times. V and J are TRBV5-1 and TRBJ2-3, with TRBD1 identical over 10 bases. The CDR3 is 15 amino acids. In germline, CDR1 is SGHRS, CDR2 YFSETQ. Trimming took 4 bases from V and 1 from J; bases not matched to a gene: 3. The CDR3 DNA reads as TGCGCCAGCAGCCTAGGGACAGGGGGCACAGATACGCAGTATTTT. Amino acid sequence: CASSLGTGGTDTQYF.

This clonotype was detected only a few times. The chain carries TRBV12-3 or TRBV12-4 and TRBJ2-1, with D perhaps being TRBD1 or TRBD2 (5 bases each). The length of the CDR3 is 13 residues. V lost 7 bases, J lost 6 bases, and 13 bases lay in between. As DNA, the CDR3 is TGTGCCAGCAACCGGGGCCCCCCCAATGAGCAGTTCTTC. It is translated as CASNRGPPNEQFF.